Shown below are 20 T cell receptor beta chains from a single sample sequenced in a study of CD8+CD57+ T cells in acquired aplastic anemia. The template for TCR beta VDJ and CDR3 sequence profiling was genomic DNA. TCRdb ran MiXCR on the reads and lists one entry per CDR3 protein. The data hold fewer than 200,000 distinct CDR3 sequences, with around 75% observed a single time. Sequenced patients had shown CD8+CD57+ cell expansion by flow cytometry. The specimen was sorted CD4+, CD8+, or CD8+CD57+ T cells (not recorded which) from PBMCs. The receptors stem from a human donor with aplastic anemia.

The chain joins TRBV7-3 to TRBJ2-3; D is possibly TRBD1 (5 bases). Trimming cost V 6 bases and J 11 bases, with 24 bases left between them. The CDR3 has 15 residues. CDR1 is SGHTA and CDR2 is FQGTGA in the germline V gene. CDR3 loop: CASSFKVGKGNEQYF. For the CDR3, the DNA is TGTGCCAGCAGTTTTAAGGTGGGTAAGGGGAATGAGCAGTATTTT.

This clonotype was seen only once. This chain joins TRBV7-7 and TRBJ2-1; D might be TRBD2 (7 bases). V was pared by 5 bases and J by 6 bases, with 20 bases between. The CDR3 length is 16 residues. Germline V gene lookup returns CDR1 SSHAT and CDR2 FNYEAQ (reference sequence). CDR3 sequence reads: CASSEGGAWTSNEQFF. The CDR3 DNA reads as TGTGCCAGCAGCGAGGGGGGAGCTTGGACTAGCAATGAGCAGTTCTTC.

As concerns this clonotype: Without the conserved terminal phenylalanine or tryptophan, this CDR3 likely stems from a read error. V gene TRBV20-1 combines with J gene TRBJ2-7; 10 positions agree with TRBD2. Trimming removed 4 bases from V and 6 bases from J; junction bases left unmatched: 3. This CDR3 region has 12 residues. Looked up from germline, CDR1 is DFQATT and CDR2 is SNEGSKA (reference sequence). The CDR3 DNA reads as TGCAGTGCTACAAGGACTAGCGGCGAGCAGTACCTC. Translated, it gives CSATRTSGEQYL.

V and J are TRBV7-8 and TRBJ1-4, with D unresolved. The CDR3 runs 13 residues. Germline V gives CDR1 SGHVS, CDR2 FQNEAQ. V was shortened by 1 base and J by 4 bases, with 4 bases between the two germline ends. CDR3 residues: CASSLGRNEKLFF. DNA of the CDR3: TGTGCCAGCAGCTTAGGCCGTAATGAAAAACTGTTTTTT. Full variable domain (rest looked up from reference TRBV7-8 and TRBJ1-4): GAGVSQSPRYKVAKRGQDVALRCDPISGHVSLFWYQQALGQGPEFLTYFQNEAQLDKSGLPSDRFFAERPEGSVSTLKIQRTQQEDSAVYLCASSLGRNEKLFFGSGTQLSVL.

The chain carries TRBV7-9 and TRBJ2-7; the D call may be TRBD1 or TRBD2 (5 bases each). The germline V gene has CDR1 SEHNR and CDR2 FQNEAQ (reference sequence). The CDR3 covers 14 residues. V was pared by 8 bases and J by 1 base, with 15 bases between. The CDR3 here is CASSSRGRSYEQYF. The DNA for the CDR3 is TGTGCCAGCTCATCTAGGGGACGGTCCTACGAGCAGTACTTC.

The chain uses TRBV9 and TRBJ1-1; D is ambiguous. The CDR3 is made up of 14 amino acids. Germline CDR1 and CDR2: SGDLS and YYNGEE. Trimming left V 4 bases short and J 1 base short, with 11 bases between. The CDR3 DNA follows: TGTGCCAGCAGCCTTCTGGCACGGAACACTGAAGCTTTCTTT. Its protein product is CASSLLARNTEAFF.

This clonotype appeared a few times. CDR3 amino acids: CATSDSRGDEQYF. CDR3 nucleotide sequence: TGTGCCACCAGTGACTCGCGGGGCGACGAGCAGTACTTC. The chain carries TRBV24-1 and TRBJ2-7; D might be TRBD2 (6 bases). CDR3 length: 13 residues. The V end was cut by 4 bases, the J end by 5 bases, with 11 bases between. In germline, CDR1 is KGHDR, CDR2 SFDVKD.

The chain joins TRBV4-3 to TRBJ1-2; D possibly corresponds to TRBD1 (6 bases). The CDR3 length is 16 residues. Germline V gives CDR1 LGHNA, CDR2 YSLEER. The V and J ends lost 0 bases and 13 bases respectively, with 24 bases between them. The CDR3 reads CASSQDLSSLTGGITF. CDR3 coding DNA: TGCGCCAGCAGCCAAGATTTATCCTCCCTGACAGGCGGCATCACCTTC.

This chain uses TRBV7-8 with TRBJ2-1, with 7 positions matching TRBD2. The V and J ends lost 4 bases and 1 base, in that order; junction bases with no gene match: 4. The germline CDR1 and CDR2 sequences are SGHVS and FQNEAQ. The CDR3 sequence is 15 residues long. The CDR3 loop reads CASSSASGSYNEQFF. In nucleotides, the CDR3 is TGTGCCAGCAGCTCAGCTAGCGGTTCCTACAATGAGCAGTTCTTC.

A word on this clonotype: Sequence at one end of the junction differs from germline and may be a read error. The CDR3 loop is CSARRTETFF. The CDR3 bases are TGCAGTGCTAGAAGGACTGAAACTTTCTTT. The chain couples TRBV20-1 to TRBJ1-1; D gene ambiguous. Per the germline V gene, CDR1 is DFQATT and CDR2 is SNEGSKA (reference sequence). The CDR3 is 10 amino acids.

The CDR3 loop reads CASRGLPSTDTQYF. The CDR3 coding sequence is TGTGCCAGCAGGGGACTCCCCAGCACAGATACGCAGTATTTT. This chain uses TRBV6-5 with TRBJ2-3, with a possible D match to TRBD2 (6 bases). Germline-derived CDR1 and CDR2 are MNHEY and SVGAGI. The V end was cut by 6 bases, the J end by 0 bases, with 10 bases between. The CDR3 runs to 14 residues.

This clonotype appeared a few times. The chain carries TRBV7-9 and TRBJ2-5; 8 nucleotides align to TRBD1. The germline CDR1 and CDR2 sequences are SEHNR and FQNEAQ (reference sequence). The CDR3 contains 15 residues. Losses at the gene ends were 3 bases for V and 4 bases for J; bases not matched to a gene: 7. This CDR3 reads CASSLGPQGAETQYF. The CDR3 DNA reads as TGTGCCAGCAGCTTGGGTCCGCAGGGGGCAGAGACCCAGTACTTC. Variable domain in full (rest from reference TRBV7-9 and TRBJ2-5): DTGVSQNPRHKITKRGQNVTFRCDPISEHNRLYWYRQTLGQGPEFLTYFQNEAQLEKSRLLSDRFSAERPKGSFSTLEIQRTEQGDSAMYLCASSLGPQGAETQYFGPGTRLLVL.

Concerning this clonotype: The CDR3 end shows no conserved phenylalanine or tryptophan, and so a read error is likely. The chain couples TRBV9 to TRBJ2-2; tentatively, D is TRBD2 (7 bases). Germline V gene sequence: CDR1 SGDLS, CDR2 YYNGEE. This CDR3 is built from 17 residues. V shed 3 bases and J shed 2 bases, with 17 bases lying between them. Written as DNA, the CDR3 is TGTGCCAGCAGCGAGTGGGGGGCTAGCGGTAACACCGGGGAGCTGTTTTCT. Encoded protein: CASSEWGASGNTGELFS.

The rearrangement joins TRBV2 to TRBJ1-2; perhaps TRBD1 as D (6 bases). The CDR3 runs to 13 residues. Germline V gene data show CDR1 as SNHLY and CDR2 as FYNNEI. V was pared by 8 bases and J by 4 bases, with 14 bases between. CDR3 bases: TGTGCCAGCGATGTAAGGGGGGGCTATGGCTACACCTTC. Amino acid sequence: CASDVRGGYGYTF.

This chain joins TRBV5-6 and TRBJ1-5; D is perhaps TRBD1 (5 bases). The germline V gene encodes CDR1 SGHDT and CDR2 YYEEEE. The CDR3 consists of 13 residues. V lost 4 bases to trimming and J lost 3 bases, with 8 bases between them. The chain's CDR3 is CASSGGNNQPQHF. The CDR3, as DNA: TGTGCCAGCAGCGGGGGGAACAATCAGCCCCAGCATTTT.

The DNA for the CDR3 is TGCAGTGCCCTGACTAGCGGGACGGTACGGGAGTACTTC. This gives the protein CSALTSGTVREYF. The chain carries TRBV20-1 and TRBJ2-5; 11 bases map to TRBD2. This CDR3 comprises 13 residues. The germline gives CDR1 DFQATT, CDR2 SNEGSKA (reference sequence). The J segment lost 12 bases and the V segment lost 6 bases, leaving 12 bases of the junction unmatched.

This chain joins TRBV5-1 and TRBJ1-4; D is undetermined. V was clipped by 2 bases and J by 5 bases, with 13 bases between them. This CDR3 region has 15 residues. CDR1 and CDR2 (germline): SGHRS, YFSETQ. The CDR3 nucleotides are TGCGCCAGCAGCTTCAGAGATAACGCAAATGAAAAACTGTTTTTT. Amino acids: CASSFRDNANEKLFF.

The chain couples TRBV12-3 or TRBV12-4 to TRBJ2-5, with D possibly TRBD2 on 6 matching bases. The CDR3 consists of 14 residues. Between the trimmed V and J ends, which lost 2 bases and 7 bases, there was a span of 14 bases. CDR3 DNA: TGTGCCAGCAGTTTATGGGCGGGAAGGGGGACCCAGTACTTC. Residues: CASSLWAGRGTQYF.

This clonotype was recorded once. The chain carries TRBV28 and TRBJ2-5; 9 bases match TRBD2. This CDR3 is 16 amino acids long. The germline CDR1 and CDR2 sequences are MDHEN and SYDVKM. J was trimmed by 4 bases and V by 3 bases; bases with no gene match: 9. The CDR3 coding sequence is TGTGCCAGCAGTTTTCAACTAGCGGGCTTGGGAGAGACCCAGTACTTC. Translation gives CASSFQLAGLGETQYF.

This chain uses TRBV7-2 with TRBJ2-7; no clear D. Per the germline V gene, CDR1 is SGHTA and CDR2 is FQGNSA. CDR3 length: 15 residues. Between the trimmed V and J ends, which lost 3 bases and 4 bases, there was a span of 16 bases. CDR3 in amino acids: CASSFQARAPYEQYF. CDR3 sequence (DNA): TGTGCCAGCAGCTTTCAGGCTAGGGCGCCTTACGAGCAGTACTTC.